The 24 T cell receptor beta chains below all came from one sample that was sequenced in a study of T cell repertoires in cytomegalovirus infection. These TCRs are of unknown antigen specificity. TCRdb ran MiXCR on the reads and lists one entry per CDR3 protein. Here the sample spans tens of thousands of distinct CDR3 sequences, about a fifth being singletons. The sample here was CD8+ T cells from cultured PBMCs, taken from culture after CMV antigen stimulation. All receptors come from a human donor in good health (CMV status not recorded). Some clones in this sample may be carry-over from other donors' samples.

This sequence joins TRBV7-9 and TRBJ2-3; no clear D gene. CDR1 is SEHNR, CDR2 FQNEAQ, per germline (reference sequence). Trimming stripped 2 bases from V and 5 bases from J, with 14 bases between. This CDR3 is built from 15 residues. The CDR3 here is CASSLLTESGDTQYF. The CDR3, as DNA: TGTGCCAGCAGCTTATTGACGGAGTCGGGAGATACGCAGTATTTT.

This rearrangement joins TRBV4-2 to TRBJ2-7; TRBD2 agrees at 10 bases. The CDR3 is 16 residues long. CDR1 LGHNA and CDR2 YNFKEQ come from the germline V gene. The trim removed 0 bases at V and 0 bases at J, leaving 2 bases unmatched. The CDR3 bases are TGTGCCAGCAGCCAAGAACAGCGGGGGGGCTCCTACGAGCAGTACTTC. It yields the protein CASSQEQRGGSYEQYF.

The chain is built from TRBV7-2 and TRBJ1-2; a weak D match, TRBD1 (5 bases). V was trimmed by 5 bases and J by 12 bases, leaving 22 bases between them. The germline CDR1 and CDR2 sequences are SGHTA and FQGNSA. The CDR3 covers 14 residues. The CDR3 spells CASSPSSTVRMHTF. CDR3 sequence (DNA): TGTGCCAGCAGCCCCTCCTCGACAGTCCGTATGCACACCTTC.

The chain has TRBV20-1 and TRBJ1-1; no firm D call. There are 14 residues in the CDR3. Trimming stripped 1 base from V and 0 bases from J, with 9 bases between. Germline assignment: CDR1 DFQATT and CDR2 SNEGSKA (reference sequence). The CDR3 region is CSARGFQMNTEAFF. The CDR3 region has the DNA TGCAGTGCTAGAGGTTTCCAGATGAACACTGAAGCTTTCTTT.

The chain combines TRBV12-3 or TRBV12-4 with TRBJ1-6, with 8 bases matching TRBD1. The length of the CDR3 is 15 residues. With 8 bases clipped from V and 9 bases from J, the junction kept 12 bases outside the gene matches. The CDR3 sequence: CASSTPGTGGSPLHF. The CDR3, as DNA: TGTGCCAGCTCTACCCCCGGGACAGGTGGTTCACCCCTCCACTTT.

This clonotype turned up a few times. The rearrangement links TRBV5-1 to TRBJ2-7; perhaps D is TRBD1 or TRBD2 (5 bases each). There are 13 residues in the CDR3. The ends were cut back, 4 bases at V and 6 bases at J, with 14 bases in the middle. Germline assignment: CDR1 SGHRS and CDR2 YFSETQ. The chain's CDR3 is CASSGGTIGEQYF. The CDR3 bases are TGCGCCAGCAGCGGTGGGACCATCGGCGAGCAGTACTTC.

This clonotype was picked up a small number of times. The chain carries TRBV7-2 and TRBJ2-7, with 12 bases that match TRBD2. Germline-derived CDR1 and CDR2 are SGHTA and FQGNSA. The ends lost 2 bases at V and 5 bases at J; junction bases unmatched: 16. The length of the CDR3 is 19 residues. CDR3 in amino acids: CASSLFPLPVLAGGNEQYF. The CDR3 region has the DNA TGTGCCAGCAGCTTATTTCCCCTCCCCGTACTAGCGGGAGGAAACGAGCAGTACTTC.

This clonotype has a handful of counts. The V and J genes are TRBV5-1 and TRBJ1-1; a possible D gene is TRBD1 (5 bases). V lost 3 bases, J lost 0 bases, and 12 bases lay in between. The CDR3 loop spans 15 amino acids. Germline V lookup: CDR1 SGHRS, CDR2 YFSETQ. CDR3 nucleotides: TGCGCCAGCAGCTGGGACCCCTCCATGAACACTGAAGCTTTCTTT. It translates to CASSWDPSMNTEAFF.

This clonotype was counted at least ten times. The chain has TRBV11-2 and TRBJ2-1; 9 nucleotides line up with TRBD1. From germline, CDR1 is SGHAT and CDR2 FQNNGV. The CDR3 has 17 residues. V was pared by 1 base and J by 6 bases, with 10 bases of the junction left unmatched. CDR3 coding DNA: TGTGCCAGCAGCTTAGGTCCGGGACAGGGCCCTCTCAATGAGCAGTTCTTC. It specifies CASSLGPGQGPLNEQFF.

The chain couples TRBV12-5 to TRBJ2-5; no definite D call. V lost 1 base to trimming and J lost 4 bases, with 1 base between them. Germline V lookup: CDR1 LGHNT, CDR2 FRNRAP. The CDR3 spans 11 residues. The DNA for the CDR3 is TGTGCTAGTGGTTTGGGAGAGACCCAGTACTTC. Protein sequence: CASGLGETQYF.

This clonotype was picked up many times. The chain links TRBV6-5 to TRBJ1-3, with TRBD1 matching over 7 bases. This CDR3 has 14 amino acids. Germline V lookup: CDR1 MNHEY, CDR2 SVGAGI. V dropped 7 bases and J dropped 4; count of bases not matched to a gene: 7. CDR3 in amino acids: CASTSDREGNTIYF. The CDR3 nucleotides read TGTGCCAGCACCTCTGACAGGGAGGGAAACACCATATATTTT.

The chain uses TRBV20-1 and TRBJ2-1, with D tentatively TRBD1 or TRBD2 (5 bases each). Germline CDR1 is DFQATT and CDR2 is SNEGSKA (reference sequence). The V end was cut by 5 bases, the J end by 8 bases, with 13 bases between. The CDR3 consists of 12 residues. The DNA for the CDR3 is TGCAGTGCTGTCCCTCGGGACCATGAGCAGTTCTTC. Amino acids: CSAVPRDHEQFF.

This clonotype was recorded a few times. This chain connects TRBV20-1 to TRBJ2-3; 8 positions agree with TRBD2. In germline, CDR1 is DFQATT, CDR2 SNEGSKA (reference sequence). With 6 bases clipped from V and 1 base from J, the junction kept 9 bases outside the gene matches. The CDR3 extends over 15 amino acids. The CDR3 loop reads CSATRGGHRTDTQYF. DNA of the CDR3: TGCAGTGCCACCCGCGGGGGGCACCGCACAGATACGCAGTATTTT.

As for this clonotype: This could be a read error, since a much larger clone is one nucleotide away. The V gene is TRBV14, the J gene TRBJ2-1; D gene ambiguous. CDR3 length: 12 residues. Germline V gene sequence: CDR1 SGHDN, CDR2 FVKESK. V was pared by 3 bases and J by 2 bases, with 2 bases between. CDR3 in DNA: TGTGCCAGCAGCCAGCCCTACAATGAGCAGTTCTTC. Protein product: CASSQPYNEQFF.

The V call is TRBV6-1, the J call TRBJ2-7, with 8 bases fitting TRBD1. V lost 1 base and J lost 2; bases outside the gene matches: 7. CDR1 and CDR2 from the germline V gene are MNHNS and SASEGT. This CDR3 spans 16 amino acids. CDR3: CASSEGPGQATYEQYF. CDR3 nucleotides: TGTGCCAGCAGTGAAGGACCGGGACAGGCGACCTACGAGCAGTACTTC.

This clonotype appeared many times. The chain uses TRBV15 and TRBJ2-5; D call uncertain. Germline V lookup: CDR1 LNHNV, CDR2 YYDKDF (reference sequence). The CDR3 contains 15 residues. The V gene lost 0 bases and the J gene lost 0 bases, with 8 bases spanning the gap. CDR3 in amino acids: CATSRDGSNQETQYF. CDR3 nucleotide sequence: TGTGCCACCAGCAGAGATGGGTCGAACCAAGAGACCCAGTACTTC.

The gene calls are TRBV7-2 and TRBJ2-1; 8 nucleotides line up with TRBD1. The CDR3 extends over 19 amino acids. The V and J ends lost 1 base and 0 bases, in that order; junction bases with no gene match: 11. Germline V gene data show CDR1 as SGHTA and CDR2 as FQGNSA. The CDR3: CASSLGWPQGAPSYNEQFF. The CDR3 DNA is TGTGCCAGCAGCTTAGGCTGGCCTCAGGGGGCCCCCTCCTACAATGAGCAGTTCTTC.

The genes are TRBV20-1 and TRBJ2-6; D ambiguous. Per germline, CDR1 DFQATT and CDR2 SNEGSKA (reference sequence). V was clipped by 0 bases and J by 0 bases, with 6 bases between them. The CDR3 length is 15 residues. DNA for the CDR3: TGCAGTGCTAGAGATATATACTCTGGGGCCAACGTCCTGACTTTC. Encoded protein: CSARDIYSGANVLTF.

In its sample, this clonotype was seen a few times. The rearrangement uses TRBV6-5 and TRBJ2-1; D may match TRBD1 or TRBD2 (5 bases each). V was clipped by 4 bases and J by 5 bases, with 12 bases between them. The germline gives CDR1 MNHEY, CDR2 SVGAGI. CDR3 length: 14 residues. This CDR3 is CASSSGTDNNEQFF. The CDR3 DNA reads TGTGCCAGCAGTTCGGGGACCGATAACAATGAGCAGTTCTTC.

The chain recombines TRBV7-6 with TRBJ2-1; TRBD1 matches 11 bases. The CDR3 length is 15 residues. Germline V gives CDR1 SGHVS, CDR2 FNYEAQ. V lost 5 bases to trimming and J lost 6 bases; unmatched junction nucleotides: 6. DNA for the CDR3: TGTGCCAGCAGCCCCGGGACAGGGGGTCTCAATGAGCAGTTCTTC. This encodes CASSPGTGGLNEQFF.

This clonotype was detected a few times. The V call is TRBV27, the J call TRBJ2-7, with TRBD1 matching 9 bases. Germline CDR1 MNHEY, CDR2 SMNVEV (reference sequence). This CDR3 spans 14 amino acids. V gave up 4 bases and J gave up 7 bases; unmatched junction bases: 8. This CDR3 is CASSSGTGIREQYF. DNA of the CDR3: TGTGCCAGCAGTTCCGGGACAGGGATTAGGGAGCAGTACTTC.

This clonotype was seen a few times. J is TRBJ2-1 and V is TRBV7-2, with a possible D match to TRBD2 (6 bases). CDR3 length: 15 residues. Germline CDR1 reads SGHTA; CDR2 reads FQGNSA. V lost 5 bases to trimming and J lost 8 bases, with 19 bases between them. CDR3 region: CASSLIRDFPHEQFF. The DNA of the CDR3 is TGTGCCAGCAGCCTTATCCGGGACTTCCCCCATGAGCAGTTCTTC.

The J gene is TRBJ2-5, the V gene TRBV7-9; 8 bases agree with TRBD1. After removal of 5 bases from V and 2 bases from J, the junction contained 10 bases not matched to a gene. This CDR3 contains 16 residues. The germline gives CDR1 SEHNR, CDR2 FQNEAQ (reference sequence). The CDR3 loop is CASSRPRTGTQETQYF. For the CDR3, the DNA is TGTGCCAGCAGCCGTCCCCGGACAGGGACGCAAGAGACCCAGTACTTC.

The chain's CDR3 is CASNYDRTASYEQYF. The CDR3 nucleotides read TGTGCCAGCAACTACGACAGGACAGCGTCCTACGAGCAGTACTTC. The J gene is TRBJ2-7, the V gene TRBV6-2 or TRBV6-3; D is perhaps TRBD1 (6 bases). This CDR3 has 15 amino acids. Per the germline V gene, CDR1 is MNHEY and CDR2 is SVGEGT. V lost 7 bases and J lost 1, with 17 bases in between.